One sample yielded the 23 T cell receptor beta chains listed below, sequenced in a study of blood T cells in healthy people across ages. A second PCR of 7 to 11 cycles used a sample-barcoded 5' primer and a J-beta primer mix. TCRdb recomputed calls from the 5' RACE reads with MiXCR, one row per CDR3 protein. The table records approximately 730,000 distinct CDR3 sequences, approximately 53% of them present only once. Sequencing input: blood. Receptor source: a man older than 75 in good health.

This sequence joins TRBV3-1 and TRBJ1-3; unclear D gene. Deletions cut 3 bases from V and 2 bases from J, with 5 bases between. Germline V gives CDR1 LGHDT, CDR2 YNNKEL (reference sequence). The CDR3 is 13 residues long. CDR3 sequence reads: CASSHNAGNTIYF. The CDR3 DNA reads TGTGCCAGCAGCCATAACGCTGGAAACACCATATATTTT.

V is TRBV6-1 and J is TRBJ1-1; tentative D call: TRBD1 (5 bases). CDR1 and CDR2 (germline): MNHNS, SASEGT. With 10 bases removed from V and 0 bases from J, the gap between germline ends came to 18 bases. This CDR3 contains 15 residues. The CDR3 DNA reads TGTGCCATCAAATGGGTAGGGGTGTTGAACACTGAAGCTTTCTTT. It is translated as CAIKWVGVLNTEAFF.

Points on this clonotype: The junction departs from germline at one end; a sequencing error may be responsible. The gene calls are TRBV10-3 and TRBJ2-7, with a possible D match to TRBD1 (6 bases). CDR1 is ENHRY and CDR2 is SYGVKD in the germline V gene. The CDR3 is made up of 12 amino acids. CDR3 coding DNA: TGTGCCACCAGTATACAGGGCCGCGAGCAGTACTTC. Protein sequence: CATSIQGREQYF.

Only a few counts were recorded for this clonotype. This chain's CDR3 is CASSEHRQGDRGTEAFF. DNA for the CDR3: TGTGCCAGCAGTGAACACCGACAGGGGGACAGGGGGACTGAAGCTTTCTTT. V and J are TRBV2 and TRBJ1-1; 11 bases fit TRBD1. CDR3 size: 17 residues. Germline CDR1 is SNHLY and CDR2 is FYNNEI. V was clipped by 2 bases and J by 5 bases; unmatched bases: 10.

V and J are TRBV12-3 or TRBV12-4 and TRBJ2-7, with 12 bases identical to TRBD2. The last part of the DNA fits TRBJ2-5 better; the J call may be wrong. This CDR3 spans 16 amino acids. CDR3 coding DNA: TGTGCCAGCAGTAAGCTAGCGGGAGGGCCTAGGGAGACCCAGTACTTC. Translated: CASSKLAGGPRETQYF.

The chain employs TRBV24-1 and TRBJ2-5, with TRBD2 matching 8 bases. V lost 3 bases to trimming and J lost 11 bases; unmatched junction nucleotides: 10. The CDR3 extends over 14 amino acids. CDR1 is KGHDR and CDR2 is SFDVKD in the germline V gene. The CDR3 protein is CATSDPGSSGKQYF. CDR3 nucleotides: TGTGCCACCAGTGATCCCGGGAGTAGCGGGAAGCAGTACTTC.

The chain has TRBV29-1 and TRBJ2-7; 10 bases are a match to TRBD1. Germline CDR1 is SQVTM and CDR2 is ANQGSEA. This CDR3 comprises 15 residues. The J segment lost 3 bases and the V segment lost 3 bases, leaving 8 bases of the junction unmatched. DNA of the CDR3: TGCAGCGTTGAGACGCTCGGGACAGGGGTCTACGAGCAGTACTTC. Its protein is CSVETLGTGVYEQYF.

The J gene is TRBJ2-1, the V gene TRBV20-1; 7 nucleotides align to TRBD1. The germline CDR1 and CDR2 sequences are DFQATT and SNEGSKA (reference sequence). Trimming removed 6 bases from V and 0 bases from J; junction bases left unmatched: 8. CDR3 length equals 15 residues. The CDR3 loop reads CSAISRDSSYNEQFF. In nucleotides, the CDR3 is TGCAGTGCCATTAGCCGGGACAGCTCCTACAATGAGCAGTTCTTC.

The chain carries TRBV29-1 and TRBJ2-1, with 12 nucleotides matching TRBD2. The V gene's germline CDR1 is SQVTM and CDR2 ANQGSEA. The CDR3 is 14 amino acids. The trim removed 1 base at V and 9 bases at J, leaving 4 bases unmatched. The CDR3 DNA sequence: TGCAGCGTTGAAGGGACTAGCGGGATGGGTGAGCAGTTCTTC. Its protein is CSVEGTSGMGEQFF.

This clonotype was seen a few times. The chain uses TRBV28 and TRBJ2-5, with 9 bases aligning to TRBD1. The CDR3 contains 15 residues. The germline V gene has CDR1 MDHEN and CDR2 SYDVKM. V dropped 3 bases and J dropped 2; count of bases not matched to a gene: 4. CDR3 in DNA: TGTGCCAGCAGTTTCTCAGGGACAGGGCAAGAGACCCAGTACTTC. It encodes CASSFSGTGQETQYF.

The J gene is TRBJ1-4, the V gene TRBV27; D is unclear. The CDR3 contains 14 residues. Trimming cost V 5 bases and J 7 bases, with 14 bases left between them. The germline CDR1 and CDR2 sequences are MNHEY and SMNVEV (reference sequence). The DNA of the CDR3 is TGTGCCAGCAGTACTGGCCGCACCCCTGAAAAACTGTTTTTT. Translating it yields CASSTGRTPEKLFF.

The table lists this clonotype with a few counts. The chain uses TRBV7-2 and TRBJ2-3; TRBD2 matches 7 bases. CDR1 and CDR2 from the germline V gene are SGHTA and FQGNSA. The CDR3 totals 16 residues. J lost 3 bases, V lost 4 bases, and 10 bases had no gene match. The CDR3 region is CASSWPHWGGTDTQYF. The CDR3 DNA follows: TGTGCCAGCAGCTGGCCACACTGGGGGGGGACAGATACGCAGTATTTT. Variable domain in full (rest from reference TRBV7-2 and TRBJ2-3): GAGVSQSPSNKVTEKGKDVELRCDPISGHTALYWYRQSLGQGLEFLIYFQGNSAPDKSGLPSDRFSAERTGGSVSTLTIQRTQQEDSAVYLCASSWPHWGGTDTQYFGPGTRLTVL.

This clonotype was counted a single time. The chain carries TRBV6-1 and TRBJ1-5, with 7 nucleotides matching TRBD1. The germline V gene has CDR1 MNHNS and CDR2 SASEGT. This CDR3 region has 19 residues. Unmatched junction bases numbered 17, after V lost 6 bases and J lost 0 bases. DNA for the CDR3: TGTGCCAGCAGACGCTCCAGGGGGGATGGGCGTTATAGCAATCAGCCCCAGCATTTT. It translates to CASRRSRGDGRYSNQPQHF.

V is TRBV12-3 or TRBV12-4 and J is TRBJ2-5; 10 bases line up with TRBD2. This CDR3 has 16 amino acids. With V trimmed by 5 bases and J by 5 bases, 11 bases remained unmatched. In nucleotides, the CDR3 is TGTGCCAGCAGTGAAACTCTAGCGGGAGTTTCTGAGACCCAGTACTTC. It codes for CASSETLAGVSETQYF.

In this sample, this clonotype turned up a few times. The rearrangement joins TRBV2 to TRBJ2-3, with D maybe TRBD1 (7 bases). Trimming stripped 7 bases from V and 14 bases from J, with 22 bases between. CDR3 length: 13 amino acids. CDR1 is SNHLY and CDR2 is FYNNEI in the germline V gene. CDR3 protein: CASNPEGDRYAYF. The CDR3 DNA reads TGTGCCAGCAATCCGGAGGGGGACAGATACGCGTATTTT.

The CDR3 coding sequence is TGTGCCAGCAGTTACTCAGAGGGTTCAAGGTGCGGCTACACCTTC. Its protein product is CASSYSEGSRCGYTF. The chain is built from TRBV6-5 and TRBJ1-2; D is unclear. CDR1 is MNHEY and CDR2 is SVGAGI in the germline V gene. V was clipped by 0 bases and J by 8 bases, with 16 bases between them. There are 15 residues in the CDR3.

This chain joins TRBV7-3 and TRBJ2-4; 10 bases fit TRBD1. CDR1 is SGHTA, CDR2 FQGTGA, per germline. The junction had 8 bases not matched to a gene; V was cut back by 5 bases and J by 13 bases. CDR3 length: 13 residues. DNA for the CDR3: TGTGCCAGCAGCACGACAGGGGGCGGTCCCCAGTACTTC. The encoded protein is CASSTTGGGPQYF.

This clonotype was detected a few times. The chain links TRBV25-1 to TRBJ2-4; D gene uncertain. Trimming took off 1 base at V and 11 bases at J, with 6 bases between the two ends. Per the germline V gene, CDR1 is MGHDK and CDR2 is SYGVNS. This CDR3 has 11 residues. The CDR3 nucleotides read TGTGCCAGCAGTGAATCGACCCTTCAGTACTTC. Protein: CASSESTLQYF.

The genes are TRBV12-3 or TRBV12-4 and TRBJ2-7; 7 bases are shared with TRBD2. There are 15 residues in the CDR3. Trimming removed 0 bases from V and 2 bases from J; junction bases left unmatched: 4. CDR3 nucleotide sequence: TGTGCCAGCAGTTTAGCGGGAGGGATCACCTACGAGCAGTACTTC. Its protein product is CASSLAGGITYEQYF.

This chain connects TRBV9 to TRBJ2-7; no firm D call. The V gene's germline CDR1 is SGDLS and CDR2 YYNGEE. Between the trimmed V and J ends, which lost 0 bases and 2 bases, there was a span of 12 bases. The CDR3 covers 15 residues. CDR3 sequence (DNA): TGTGCCAGCAGCGTAGGGCCTGGCAGTACCTACGAGCAGTACTTC. Its translation: CASSVGPGSTYEQYF.

J is TRBJ1-1 and V is TRBV2; D not resolved. Germline V gives CDR1 SNHLY, CDR2 FYNNEI. V was clipped by 0 bases and J by 3 bases, with 8 bases between them. CDR3 length equals 14 residues. The CDR3 region is CASSEATADTEAFF. In nucleotides, the CDR3 is TGTGCCAGCAGTGAAGCGACTGCAGACACTGAAGCTTTCTTT.

This chain uses TRBV10-2 with TRBJ1-2; 11 bases agree with TRBD1. The junction had 8 bases not matched to a gene; V was cut back by 3 bases and J by 5 bases. Germline V gene sequence: CDR1 WSHSY, CDR2 SAAADI. The CDR3 is made up of 16 amino acids. The chain's CDR3 is CASSDQWTGGLYGYTF. The CDR3 DNA reads as TGCGCCAGCAGTGATCAGTGGACAGGGGGCCTTTATGGCTACACCTTC.

The chain joins TRBV20-1 to TRBJ2-4; 9 nucleotides align to TRBD2. The tail of the sequence fits TRBJ2-7 better, so the J call may be wrong. Looked up from germline, CDR1 is DFQATT and CDR2 is SNEGSKA (reference sequence). This CDR3 contains 16 residues. CDR3: CSARDPHAGGFNEQYF. CDR3 DNA: TGCAGTGCTAGAGACCCCCATGCGGGAGGGTTCAACGAGCAGTACTTC.